Described below is a single T cell receptor beta chain sequence and its context. Original handling: Reference gene primer amplification gave nucleated cell count estimates. TCRdb keeps only in-frame clones here, not all; method: immunoSEQ multiplex PCR. V and J calls and clone size come straight from that table; D and trimming were deduced from the DNA. The sample has 85,000 to 100,000 clones, 60% to 85% seen once. The CDR3 consists of 15 residues. Trimming cost V 7 bases and J 4 bases; bases outside gene matches: 10. From germline, CDR1 is SGDLS and CDR2 YYNGEE. These data are taken from a study of blood T cell repertoires in COVID-19. Study information: Samples representing acute and convalescent COVID-19 were sourced from the United States, Italy and Spain. In each case, the material was cDNA or gDNA derived from T cells, B-cell-depleted T cells, or PBMCs.

V is TRBV9 and J is TRBJ2-1; 8 bases are a match to TRBD2. The clonotype originates from a man aged 45-65 years who had recovered from COVID-19. What was sequenced was peripheral blood. CDR3 nucleotide sequence: TGTGCCAGCCGGGGAGCGGGAGCTCCTTACAATGAGCAGTTCTTC. It codes for CASRGAGAPYNEQFF.